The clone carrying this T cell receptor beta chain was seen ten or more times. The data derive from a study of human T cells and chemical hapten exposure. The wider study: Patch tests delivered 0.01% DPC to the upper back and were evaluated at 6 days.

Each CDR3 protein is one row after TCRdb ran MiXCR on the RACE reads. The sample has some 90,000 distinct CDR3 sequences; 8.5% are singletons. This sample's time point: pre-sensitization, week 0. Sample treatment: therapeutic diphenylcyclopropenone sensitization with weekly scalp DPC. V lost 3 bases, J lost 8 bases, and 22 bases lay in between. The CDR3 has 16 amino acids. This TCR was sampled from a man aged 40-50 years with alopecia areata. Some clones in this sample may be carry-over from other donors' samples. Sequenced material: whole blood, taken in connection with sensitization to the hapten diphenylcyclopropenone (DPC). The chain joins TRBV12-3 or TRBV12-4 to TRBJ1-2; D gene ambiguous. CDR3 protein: CASSFGGSIIQRGYTF. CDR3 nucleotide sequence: TGTGCCAGCAGTTTCGGCGGGTCTATAATCCAGAGGGGCTACACCTTC.